Listed below are T cell receptor beta chains from one sample, sequenced in a study of type 1 and type 2 diabetes patients. From the multiplex PCR reads, TCRdb called clonotypes with MiXCR, one entry per CDR3 protein. The sample includes about 290,000 distinct CDR3 sequences, 40% to 50% of them seen just once. The sample was peripheral blood mononuclear cells (PBMCs). Receptors were obtained from a man aged 18 to 30 with type 2 diabetes. The CDR3 runs from the conserved cysteine through the conserved F or W. A D gene is named only where the DNA matches it firmly. A clone size is listed for some rows: how often the clone was seen (once, few, many), or a class if it is expanded.

few	TRBV6-6	TRBJ1-6	-	CASSSPRGATYNSPLHF	TGTGCCAGCAGTTCACCTCGGGGAGCCACCTATAATTCACCCCTCCACTTT
many	TRBV7-3	TRBJ2-7	TRBD2	CASSQGLAGPYEQYF	TGTGCCAGCAGCCAGGGACTAGCGGGGCCCTACGAGCAGTACTTC
few	TRBV7-6	TRBJ2-3	TRBD2	CASSLGTSGTDTQYF	TGTGCCAGCAGCCTTGGGACTAGCGGCACAGATACGCAGTATTTT
few	TRBV20-1	TRBJ1-2	-	CSASGQYYGYTF	TGCAGTGCCTCCGGACAGTACTATGGCTACACCTTC
-	TRBV27	TRBJ1-2	-	CASSLKMGYGYTF	TGTGCCAGCAGTTTGAAAATGGGGTATGGCTACACCTTC
once	TRBV7-3	TRBJ1-1	TRBD1	CASSLIPTTGEGTEAFF	TGTGCCAGCAGTTTAATCCCAACGACAGGGGAGGGCACTGAAGCTTTCTTT
many	TRBV20-1	TRBJ2-5	-	CSASGREETQYF	TGCAGTGCTAGCGGCAGGGAAGAGACCCAGTACTTC
-	TRBV12-3/TRBV12-4	TRBJ2-5	-	CASTKGETQYF	TGTGCCAGCACCAAGGGGGAGACCCAGTACTTC
few	TRBV4-1	TRBJ1-6	TRBD1	CASSQGQGASNSPLHF	TGCGCCAGCAGCCAGGGACAGGGGGCTTCAAATTCACCCCTCCACTTT
-	TRBV7-7	TRBJ1-2	TRBD1	CASSLRPGQGVYGYTF	TGTGCTAGCAGCTTACGTCCGGGACAGGGTGTCTATGGCTACACCTTC
-	TRBV6-2/TRBV6-3	TRBJ2-3	TRBD2	CASLGLAGGADTQYF	TGTGCCAGCCTGGGACTAGCGGGAGGGGCAGATACGCAGTATTTT
-	TRBV20-1	TRBJ2-5	TRBD2	CSARSHSGSRETQYF	TGCAGTGCTAGATCACATAGCGGGAGTCGGGAGACCCAGTACTTC
few	TRBV7-2	TRBJ2-7	TRBD1	CASSPRQGISDEQYF	TGTGCCAGCAGTCCCCGACAGGGGATTTCGGACGAGCAGTACTTC
once	TRBV20-1	TRBJ1-1	-	CSAQPNLNMNTEAFF	TGCAGCGCTCAACCTAACCTAAACATGAACACTGAAGCTTTCTTT
-	TRBV2	TRBJ2-1	-	CASSGGTEDEQFF	TGTGCCAGCAGCGGCGGGACAGAGGATGAGCAGTTCTTC
-	TRBV19	TRBJ2-2	-	CASKTGHGELFF	TGTGCCAGTAAGACAGGCCACGGGGAGCTGTTTTTT
-	TRBV10-3	TRBJ2-5	-	CAISEPGKGTQYF	TGTGCCATCAGTGAGCCCGGGAAAGGGACCCAGTACTTC
-	TRBV9	TRBJ1-3	-	CASSVALSGNTIYF	TGTGCCAGCAGCGTAGCTTTATCTGGAAACACCATATATTTT
-	TRBV12-3/TRBV12-4	TRBJ1-1	-	CASSLWGNTEAFF	TGTGCCAGCAGTTTATGGGGGAACACTGAAGCTTTCTTT
-	TRBV7-8	TRBJ1-2	-	CASSKTPPSNYGYTF	TGTGCCAGCAGCAAAACTCCCCCCTCTAACTATGGCTACACCTTC
-	TRBV6-4	TRBJ2-4	-	CASLPGGCIQYF	TGTGCCAGCCTCCCTGGGGGGTGCATTCAGTACTTC
-	TRBV12-3/TRBV12-4	TRBJ2-3	-	CASGEVNTDTQYF	TGTGCCAGCGGAGAGGTCAACACAGATACGCAGTATTTT